The 3 T cell receptor beta chains presented below share a single source sample, sequenced in a study of neoadjuvant nivolumab and ipilimumab in lung cancer. Sequencing used immunoSEQ multiplex PCR; TCRdb keeps in-frame clones, though not all of them. The top ten hold about 8.8% of the sample, which has 15,000 to 20,000 clones, roughly three quarters seen once. This specimen consisted of tumor tissue, obtained after neoadjuvant nivolumab, alone or with ipilimumab, at or shortly before surgery. The receptors come from an adult with non-small cell lung cancer.

The chain carries TRBV7-9 and TRBJ2-3, with D tentatively TRBD1 (5 bases). The V gene lost 5 bases and the J gene lost 1 base, with 16 bases spanning the gap. Germline lookup yields CDR1 SEHNR and CDR2 FQNEAQ (reference sequence). This CDR3 spans 16 amino acids. CDR3 sequence reads: CASSPALGLGTDTQYF. The CDR3 DNA sequence: TGTGCCAGCAGCCCAGCGCTGGGGCTGGGCACAGATACGCAGTATTTT.

V gene TRBV7-2 combines with J gene TRBJ2-7; no clear D. V shed 2 bases and J shed 7 bases, with 15 bases lying between them. The V gene's germline CDR1 is SGHTA and CDR2 FQGNSA. The CDR3 consists of 14 residues. The CDR3 region is CASSLSLGSSEQYF. CDR3 nucleotide sequence: TGTGCCAGCAGCTTATCCTTAGGTTCTAGTGAGCAGTACTTC. Variable domain in full (rest from reference TRBV7-2 and TRBJ2-7): GAGVSQSPSNKVTEKGKDVELRCDPISGHTALYWYRQSLGQGLEFLIYFQGNSAPDKSGLPSDRFSAERTGGSVSTLTIQRTQQEDSAVYLCASSLSLGSSEQYFGPGTRLTVT.

V gene TRBV5-1 combines with J gene TRBJ1-6, with 8 bases fitting TRBD1. The CDR3 extends over 15 amino acids. CDR1 is SGHRS, CDR2 YFSETQ, per germline. Trimming took 3 bases from V and 9 from J; bases not matched to a gene: 8. CDR3 loop: CASSSTSGGGSPLHF. The CDR3 nucleotides are TGCGCCAGCAGCTCTACTTCAGGGGGCGGTTCACCCCTCCACTTT.